The 4 T cell receptor beta chains reported below all come from one sample, sequenced in a study of T cells after yellow fever vaccination. Each CDR3 protein gets one entry after TCRdb re-called the 5' RACE reads with MiXCR. The data show about 260,000 distinct CDR3 sequences, around 5.2% seen once. The sample consisted of CD4+ T cells sorted from PBMCs, taken on the day of the yellow fever booster vaccination. All receptors derive from a man aged 18-30 years who received the YFV17D yellow fever vaccine.

This clonotype has just a few counts. The genes are TRBV12-3 or TRBV12-4 and TRBJ1-5; the match to TRBD1 covers 7 bases. V dropped 5 bases and J dropped 5; count of bases not matched to a gene: 6. The CDR3 runs to 14 residues. CDR3 DNA: TGTGCCAGCAGTGACAGACAGGGTCATCAGCCCCAGCATTTT. Its protein is CASSDRQGHQPQHF.

This clonotype was counted a few times. V is TRBV11-2 and J is TRBJ2-5; 10 bases fit TRBD2. This CDR3 spans 18 amino acids. Looked up from germline, CDR1 is SGHAT and CDR2 is FQNNGV. V trimming: 1 base; J trimming: 2 bases; junction bases outside the gene matches: 10. The chain's CDR3 is CASSLVAGGSLPQETQYF. Here the CDR3 DNA reads TGTGCCAGCAGCTTAGTAGCGGGGGGCTCCCTTCCTCAAGAGACCCAGTACTTC.

This clonotype was observed many times. This sequence joins TRBV7-3 and TRBJ2-3; D gene unclear. CDR1 SGHTA and CDR2 FQGTGA come from the germline V gene. Trimming took off 4 bases at V and 2 bases at J, with 10 bases between the two ends. CDR3 length equals 14 residues. CDR3 sequence: CASSSSDDTDTQYF. The DNA of the CDR3 is TGTGCCAGCAGCTCCTCGGATGACACAGATACGCAGTATTTT.

This clonotype was picked up one time. The J gene is TRBJ1-5, the V gene TRBV20-1; TRBD1 is a possible D gene (5 bases). Trimming cost V 5 bases and J 10 bases, with 21 bases left between them. Germline CDR1 reads DFQATT; CDR2 reads SNEGSKA (reference sequence). The CDR3 spans 14 residues. The CDR3 region has the DNA TGCAGTGCTCCAAGCCGGGACGGATACGTTCCCCAGCATTTT. This gives the protein CSAPSRDGYVPQHF.